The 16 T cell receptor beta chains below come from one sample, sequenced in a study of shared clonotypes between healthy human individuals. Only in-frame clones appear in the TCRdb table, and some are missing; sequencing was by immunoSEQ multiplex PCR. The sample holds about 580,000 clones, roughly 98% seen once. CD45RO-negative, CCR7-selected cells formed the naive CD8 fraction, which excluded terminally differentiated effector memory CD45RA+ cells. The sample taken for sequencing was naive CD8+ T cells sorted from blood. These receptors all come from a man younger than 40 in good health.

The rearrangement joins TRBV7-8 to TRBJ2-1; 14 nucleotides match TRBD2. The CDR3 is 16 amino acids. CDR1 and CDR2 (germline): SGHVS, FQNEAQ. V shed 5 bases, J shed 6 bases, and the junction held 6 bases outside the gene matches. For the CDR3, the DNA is TGTGCCAGCAGCCCGTCGACTAGCGGGAGGGCCAATGAGCAGTTCTTC. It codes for CASSPSTSGRANEQFF.

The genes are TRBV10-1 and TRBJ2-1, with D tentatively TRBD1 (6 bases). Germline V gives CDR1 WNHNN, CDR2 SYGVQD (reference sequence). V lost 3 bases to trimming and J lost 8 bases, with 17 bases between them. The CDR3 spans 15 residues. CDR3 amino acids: CASSDNRVFGHEQFF. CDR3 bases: TGCGCCAGCAGTGATAACAGGGTATTCGGACATGAGCAGTTCTTC.

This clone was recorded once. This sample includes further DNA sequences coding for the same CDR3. The CDR3 is CASSLGAGYEQYF. For the CDR3, the DNA is TGTGCCAGCAGCTTAGGTGCGGGTTACGAGCAGTACTTC. This rearrangement joins TRBV11-2 to TRBJ2-7, with a weak D call TRBD2 (5 bases). Trimming took 1 base from V and 4 from J, leaving 8 bases between them. Germline values: CDR1 SGHAT, CDR2 FQNNGV. There are 13 residues in the CDR3.

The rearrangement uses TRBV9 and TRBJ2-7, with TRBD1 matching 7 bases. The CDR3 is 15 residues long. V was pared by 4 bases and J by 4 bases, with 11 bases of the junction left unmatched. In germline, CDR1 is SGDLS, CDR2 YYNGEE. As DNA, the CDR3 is TGTGCCAGCAGCCCCCGACAGGGAAAGGGGTACGAGCAGTACTTC. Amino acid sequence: CASSPRQGKGYEQYF.

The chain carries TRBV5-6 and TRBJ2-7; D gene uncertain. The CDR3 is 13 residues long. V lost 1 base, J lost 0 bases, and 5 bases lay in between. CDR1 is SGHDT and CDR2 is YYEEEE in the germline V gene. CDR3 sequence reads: CASSLTASYEQYF. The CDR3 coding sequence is TGTGCCAGCAGCTTGACAGCCTCCTACGAGCAGTACTTC.

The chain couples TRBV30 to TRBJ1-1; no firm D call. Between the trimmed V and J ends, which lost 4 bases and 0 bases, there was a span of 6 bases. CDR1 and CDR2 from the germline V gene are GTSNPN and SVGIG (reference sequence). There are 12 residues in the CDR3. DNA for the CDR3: TGTGCCTGGACGGGCGTGAACACTGAAGCTTTCTTT. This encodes CAWTGVNTEAFF.

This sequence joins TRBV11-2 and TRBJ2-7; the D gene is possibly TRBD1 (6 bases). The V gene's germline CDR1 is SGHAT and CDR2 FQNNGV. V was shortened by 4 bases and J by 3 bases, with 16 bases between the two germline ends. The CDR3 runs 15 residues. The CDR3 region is CASSSGAGTLYEQYF. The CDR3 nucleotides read TGTGCCAGCAGCTCAGGAGCCGGGACACTCTACGAGCAGTACTTC.

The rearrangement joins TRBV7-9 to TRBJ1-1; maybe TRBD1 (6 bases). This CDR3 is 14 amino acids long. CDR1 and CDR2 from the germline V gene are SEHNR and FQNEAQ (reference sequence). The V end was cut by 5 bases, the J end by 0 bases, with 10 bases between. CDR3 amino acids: CASSQGTLNTEAFF. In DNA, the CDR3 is TGTGCCAGCAGCCAAGGGACACTGAACACTGAAGCTTTCTTT.

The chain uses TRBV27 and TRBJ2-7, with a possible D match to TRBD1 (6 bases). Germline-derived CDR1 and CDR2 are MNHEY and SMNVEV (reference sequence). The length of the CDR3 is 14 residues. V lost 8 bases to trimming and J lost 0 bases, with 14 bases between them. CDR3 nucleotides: TGTGCCAGCCGGACTCCGACAGGCTCCTACGAGCAGTACTTC. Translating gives CASRTPTGSYEQYF.

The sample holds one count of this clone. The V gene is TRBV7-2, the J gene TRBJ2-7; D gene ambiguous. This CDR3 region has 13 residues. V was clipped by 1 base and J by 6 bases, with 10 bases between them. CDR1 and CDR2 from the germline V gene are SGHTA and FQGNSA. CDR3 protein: CASSLEFRAEQYF. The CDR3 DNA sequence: TGTGCCAGCAGCTTAGAGTTCCGCGCCGAGCAGTACTTC.

In nucleotides, the CDR3 is TGCAGCGTTGAAGCGGACGGAAACACCGGGGAGCTGTTTTTT. Its protein product is CSVEADGNTGELFF. The V and J genes are TRBV29-1 and TRBJ2-2; D gene uncertain. Trimming pared 1 base from V and 2 bases from J, leaving 8 bases between. Looked up from germline, CDR1 is SQVTM and CDR2 is ANQGSEA. This CDR3 has 14 amino acids.

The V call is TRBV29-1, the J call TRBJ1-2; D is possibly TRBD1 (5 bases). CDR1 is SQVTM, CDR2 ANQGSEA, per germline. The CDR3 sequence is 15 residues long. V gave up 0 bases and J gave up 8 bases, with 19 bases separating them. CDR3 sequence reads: CSVEEISIVTDGYTF. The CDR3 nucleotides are TGCAGCGTTGAAGAAATTTCGATCGTGACAGACGGCTACACCTTC.

CDR3 DNA: TGTGCCAGCAGCTTAAGCGGGAGGGCTGACTACGAGCAGTACTTC. Translating it yields CASSLSGRADYEQYF. This rearrangement joins TRBV7-9 to TRBJ2-7; the match to TRBD2 covers 10 bases. V shed 2 bases and J 3 bases; nucleotides not matched to a gene: 4. Germline values: CDR1 SEHNR, CDR2 FQNEAQ (reference sequence). The CDR3 is 15 residues long.

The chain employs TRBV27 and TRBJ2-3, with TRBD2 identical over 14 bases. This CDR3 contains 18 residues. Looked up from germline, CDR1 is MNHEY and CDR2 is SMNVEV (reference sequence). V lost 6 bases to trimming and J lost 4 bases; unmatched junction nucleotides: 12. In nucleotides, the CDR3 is TGTGCCAGCAGCCCAGAACCGGGACTAGCGGGAGCACCAGATACGCAGTATTTT. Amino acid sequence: CASSPEPGLAGAPDTQYF.

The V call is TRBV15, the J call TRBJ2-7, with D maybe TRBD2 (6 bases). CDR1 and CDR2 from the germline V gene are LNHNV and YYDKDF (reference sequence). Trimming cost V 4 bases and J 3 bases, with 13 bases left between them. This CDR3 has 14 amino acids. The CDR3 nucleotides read TGTGCCACCAGCACGGGACCGGGGGTCTACGAGCAGTACTTC. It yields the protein CATSTGPGVYEQYF.

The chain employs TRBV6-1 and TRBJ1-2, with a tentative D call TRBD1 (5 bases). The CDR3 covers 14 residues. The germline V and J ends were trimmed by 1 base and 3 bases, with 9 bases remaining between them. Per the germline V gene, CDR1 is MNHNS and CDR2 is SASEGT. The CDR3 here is CASSEGGVDYGYTF. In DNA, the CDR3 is TGTGCCAGCAGTGAAGGGGGGGTGGACTATGGCTACACCTTC.